The 9 T cell receptor beta chains listed next were all sequenced from one sample in a study of CD8 T cells in Susac syndrome. Reverse transcription used roughly 0.45 to 1 ug RNA and random hexamers. Each CDR3 protein is one row after TCRdb ran MiXCR on the immunoSEQ multiplex PCR reads. This sample has 140,000 or so distinct CDR3 sequences; approximately 94% occur once, and the top ten carry less than 0.095%. Sequencing was performed on CD4+ T cells from PBMCs. The receptors were sampled from a human donor in good health.

The chain has TRBV19 and TRBJ2-1; TRBD2 matches 8 bases. The CDR3 runs to 15 residues. J was trimmed by 4 bases and V by 6 bases; bases with no gene match: 8. Germline CDR1 and CDR2: LNHDA and SQIVND (reference sequence). The CDR3 bases are TGTGCCAGTAGACGAGCGGGAGCAGGTTACAATGAGCAGTTCTTC. The encoded protein is CASRRAGAGYNEQFF.

V and J are TRBV28 and TRBJ2-7; 11 bases fit TRBD2. Germline-derived CDR1 and CDR2 are MDHEN and SYDVKM. Germline trimming cut 3 bases from V and 3 bases from J; bases unmatched to any gene: 7. The CDR3 runs to 16 residues. CDR3 DNA: TGTGCCAGCAGTTTCCCGACTAGCGGGATCCTCTACGAGCAGTACTTC. Translation gives CASSFPTSGILYEQYF.

The chain has TRBV10-3 and TRBJ2-1; D unresolved. V was shortened by 3 bases and J by 9 bases, with 6 bases between the two germline ends. The CDR3 spans 11 residues. CDR1 ENHRY and CDR2 SYGVKD come from the germline V gene. The DNA of the CDR3 is TGTGCCATCAGTGATACAAGTGAGCAGTTCTTC. It translates to CAISDTSEQFF.

The V call is TRBV18, the J call TRBJ2-7; D tentatively fits TRBD1 or TRBD2 (5 bases each). Trimming cost V 5 bases and J 3 bases, with 17 bases left between them. Germline CDR1 reads KGHSH; CDR2 reads LQKENI. The CDR3 runs to 15 residues. The CDR3 here is CASSAGGLGGYEQYF. The CDR3 bases are TGTGCCAGCTCAGCCGGAGGTCTTGGGGGCTACGAGCAGTACTTC.

The chain carries TRBV19 and TRBJ2-1; D is undetermined. The ends were cut back, 3 bases at V and 4 bases at J, with 1 base in the middle. CDR3 length: 11 residues. The germline V gene has CDR1 LNHDA and CDR2 SQIVND (reference sequence). CDR3 nucleotide sequence: TGTGCCAGTAGTATGTACAATGAGCAGTTCTTC. Translation gives CASSMYNEQFF.

The chain employs TRBV5-1 and TRBJ2-5; TRBD2 aligns across 12 bases. Germline V gives CDR1 SGHRS, CDR2 YFSETQ. The CDR3 runs 14 residues. V dropped 6 bases and J dropped 5; count of bases not matched to a gene: 5. CDR3 nucleotide sequence: TGCGCCAGCAAGAGACTAGCGGGAGCTGAGACCCAGTACTTC. It is translated as CASKRLAGAETQYF.

The chain uses TRBV18 and TRBJ2-2; D is undetermined. The germline V and J ends were trimmed by 6 bases and 1 base, with 9 bases remaining between them. CDR3 length: 14 residues. CDR1 KGHSH and CDR2 LQKENI come from the germline V gene. CDR3 region: CASSLLENTGELFF. CDR3 nucleotides: TGTGCCAGCTCGCTACTTGAGAACACCGGGGAGCTGTTTTTT.

This clonotype was observed a single time. The gene calls are TRBV5-1 and TRBJ1-1, with D perhaps TRBD1 (5 bases). Germline CDR1 reads SGHRS; CDR2 reads YFSETQ. V dropped 5 bases and J dropped 0 bases, with 14 bases sitting between them. CDR3 length equals 15 residues. CDR3: CASRAGMFMNTEAFF. The CDR3, as DNA: TGCGCCAGCAGGGCAGGGATGTTTATGAACACTGAAGCTTTCTTT.

The chain couples TRBV7-9 to TRBJ1-1; TRBD1 is a possible D gene (5 bases). Germline V gene sequence: CDR1 SEHNR, CDR2 FQNEAQ (reference sequence). CDR3 length equals 15 residues. V was clipped by 5 bases and J by 5 bases, with 18 bases between them. CDR3 nucleotide sequence: TGTGCCAGCAGCAGACTGACACCCGGGGGTACTGAAGCTTTCTTT. Protein product: CASSRLTPGGTEAFF.